The rows below give T cell receptor beta chains drawn from one sample of a study of control samples from healthy donors and cancer patients. Some clones are missing from TCRdb's copy, which holds only in-frame ones; the method was immunoSEQ multiplex PCR. The sample lists approximately 90,000 clones, approximately 86% occurring once. The sequenced material came from blood. Source of these receptors: a young man in good health. The CDR3 runs from the conserved cysteine through the conserved F or W. A D gene is named only where the DNA matches it firmly. Not all rows give a size; the values are once, few, many and, for expanded clones, a class.

D gene	clone size	V gene	J gene	CDR3 DNA	CDR3 protein
TRBD1	NA	TRBV5-6	TRBJ2-7	TGTGCCAGCACCCGGACAGGGGGGTACGAGCAGTACTTC	CASTRTGGYEQYF
TRBD2	NA	TRBV6-6	TRBJ2-1	TGTGCCAGCAGTCCTTCGGGGGGGTTGCAGTTCTTC	CASSPSGGLQFF
NA	NA	TRBV12-5	TRBJ2-6	TGTGCTAGTGGTGTTAGCAGCTCTGGGGCCAACGTCCTGACTTTC	CASGVSSSGANVLTF
NA	NA	TRBV19	TRBJ1-4	TGTGCCAGTAGTCCTAACAGGGCTTATAATGAAAAACTGTTTTTT	CASSPNRAYNEKLFF
NA	NA	TRBV28	TRBJ1-1	TGTGCCAGCAGTTTATCCGGGACCTGGAACACTGAAGCTTTCTTT	CASSLSGTWNTEAFF
NA	NA	TRBV6-5	TRBJ1-2	TGTGCCAGCAGTTACCACAACCAAGAAGGCTACACCTTC	CASSYHNQEGYTF
NA	NA	TRBV6-6	TRBJ1-4	TGTGCCAGCAGTTCCCATACTAATGAAAAACTGTTTTTT	CASSSHTNEKLFF
NA	once	TRBV6-6	TRBJ1-3	TGTGCCAGCAGTTACTCAGGGGTCGGCGGAAACACCATATATTTT	CASSYSGVGGNTIYF
NA	once	TRBV27	TRBJ1-5	TGTGCCAGCAGTTTATCCTCCCCGGCGGGCAATCAGCCCCAGCATTTT	CASSLSSPAGNQPQHF
NA	NA	TRBV5-4	TRBJ2-5	TGTGCCAGCAGCCGACATATTCAAGAGACCCAGTACTTC	CASSRHIQETQYF
NA	NA	TRBV30	TRBJ1-2	TGTGCCTGGAGGGTCCCAGGGGCCTATTATGGCTACACCTTC	CAWRVPGAYYGYTF